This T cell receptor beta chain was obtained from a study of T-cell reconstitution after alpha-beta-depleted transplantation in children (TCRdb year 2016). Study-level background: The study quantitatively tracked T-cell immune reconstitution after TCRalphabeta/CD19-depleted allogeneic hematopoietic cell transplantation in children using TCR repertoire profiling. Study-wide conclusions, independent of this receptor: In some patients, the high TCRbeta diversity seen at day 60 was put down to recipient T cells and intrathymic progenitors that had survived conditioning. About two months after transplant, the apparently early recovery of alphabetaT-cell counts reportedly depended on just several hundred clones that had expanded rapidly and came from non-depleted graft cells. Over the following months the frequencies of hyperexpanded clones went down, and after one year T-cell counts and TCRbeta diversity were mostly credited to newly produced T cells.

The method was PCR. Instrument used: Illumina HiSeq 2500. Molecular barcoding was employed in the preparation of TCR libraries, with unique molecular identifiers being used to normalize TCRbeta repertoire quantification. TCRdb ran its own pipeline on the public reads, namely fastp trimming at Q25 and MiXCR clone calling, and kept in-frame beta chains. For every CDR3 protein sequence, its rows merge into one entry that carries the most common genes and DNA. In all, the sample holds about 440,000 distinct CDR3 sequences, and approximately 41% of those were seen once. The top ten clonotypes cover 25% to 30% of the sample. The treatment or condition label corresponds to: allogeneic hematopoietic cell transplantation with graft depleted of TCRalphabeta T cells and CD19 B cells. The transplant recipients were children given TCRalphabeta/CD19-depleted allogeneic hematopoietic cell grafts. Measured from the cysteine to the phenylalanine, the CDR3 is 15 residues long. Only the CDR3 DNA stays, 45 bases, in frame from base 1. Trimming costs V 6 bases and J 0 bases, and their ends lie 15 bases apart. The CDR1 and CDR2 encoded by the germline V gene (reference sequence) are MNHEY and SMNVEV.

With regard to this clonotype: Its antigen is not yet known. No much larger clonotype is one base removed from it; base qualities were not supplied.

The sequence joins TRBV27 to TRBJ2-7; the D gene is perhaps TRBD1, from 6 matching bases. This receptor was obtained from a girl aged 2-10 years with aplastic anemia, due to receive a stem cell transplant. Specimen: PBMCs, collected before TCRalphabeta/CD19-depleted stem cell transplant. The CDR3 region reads CASSLGTLSSYEQYF. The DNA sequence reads TGTGCCAGCAGCCTCGGGACACTGAGCTCCTACGAGCAGTACTTC.